This TCR beta chain comes out of a study of cytomegalovirus exposure and HLA in healthy donors (dated by TCRdb to the late 2010s). Looking at the study overall: According to an earlier analysis of 587 of the donors, about 179 million T cells yielded 117 million unique TCR beta sequences and less than 300 Gb of sequence data. Approximately 300 gigabases of sequencing data and roughly 81 million unique TCR sequences made up an early release that covered fewer than 650 HLA-typed donors. The genetic ancestry cluster associated with self-reported Caucasian donors included roughly 84% of the roughly 380 genotyped donors. The study was designed to test whether signatures of past pathogen exposure could be identified by cataloging public T cell receptors. Using immunosequencing, the study profiled T cell repertoires from 500 to 800 subjects and related those repertoires to cytomegalovirus serostatus. In addition to the first cohort of 666 subjects, a separate validation cohort of approximately 130 different subjects was used. To predict cytomegalovirus infection status, the study combined high-throughput TCR immunosequencing, statistical association of individual TCRs with disease status, and machine learning. A later analysis re-examined previously published TCR beta repertoires from hundreds of donors and added high-resolution HLA genotyping to investigate patterns of TCR occurrence. Rather than drawing on any new phenotypic data, the later analysis identified candidate immune exposures from TCR beta sequences and the way those sequences occurred across donors. To decide whether each TCR beta V gene segment behaved as functional or pseudogenic, an earlier analysis of some 570 of the donors relied on high-throughput TCR beta sequencing. Donor age, sex, ethnicity and CMV serostatus were collected together with the repertoire data. Genome-wide SNP genotypes for about three fifths of the roughly 700 donors were used in a later genetic analysis, which treated that subset as a discovery cohort. Every repertoire in the discovery cohort had been generated on one and the same sequencing platform. HLA typing covered class I and class II loci at four-digit resolution. Typing coverage varied by locus: 629-630 donors for A, B, C, DRB1 and DQB1; approximately 500 for DQA1; around 570 for DPA1; roughly 450 for DPB1. Four to six DR-DQ haplotypes were handled as single units for association and clustering, since linkage in the cohort was strong. Across 300 to 500 genotyped donors of the cohort, an average of roughly 200,000 unique TCR beta nucleotide sequences per donor were sequenced, and roughly 20% of those sequences were non-productive. The full study reports these points: The study gave a list of some 150 TCR beta chains associated with cytomegalovirus. A few of the identified cytomegalovirus-associated TCR beta chains were confirmed in vitro to be specific for cytomegalovirus antigens. A further reported finding was that TCR beta sequences accurately predicted the HLA-A and HLA-B alleles for most subjects in the first cohort. Cytomegalovirus status was reported to be diagnosed by the classifier with high specificity and sensitivity in both the original and validation cohorts. It was suggested by the authors that the approach could potentially be generalized to other disease states and immunological phenotypes. Linkage disequilibrium might explain the correlated functional status among segregating V segments, but an unknown experimental factor could not be excluded. Because HLA typing was unavailable for some donors at each locus, only the typed subset was used in association tests. In a later genetic analysis, fewer N-insertions in productive TCRs were reported among donors in an Asian-associated ancestry cluster than the roughly 640-donor mean. A later analysis found that HLA-associated TCR beta chains were more clonally expanded and had lower generation probabilities than equally common non-associated chains. Some IMGT-functional V segments, including TRBV6-2 and TRBV6-3, could not be told apart with the 87-base-pair reads, so those segments were excluded. Roughly uniform sequencing depth across donors was assumed in presence/absence analyses, although this assumption may not hold. A later analysis associated 16,951 TCR beta sequences with specific HLA alleles at a false discovery rate of 0.05. A later analysis found that most CMV-associated TCR beta chains appeared HLA-restricted, with HLA associations seemingly driven largely by CMV exposure. The earlier analysis of a few hundred of the donors excluded approximately 17 rarely observed V segments, including chromosome 9 orphons, because counts were too low. For the cohort, immune exposure information was limited to CMV serostatus. According to a later analysis, TCR association rates differed among HLA loci, with DRB1 alleles showing the most associated TCRs and HLA-C alleles showing the fewest. When HLA alleles, especially DR and DQ, strongly co-occurred, TCR associations were difficult to assign to individual alleles. While some public TCRs were present in many individuals, most TCR sequences turned up only very rarely across donors. The sequencing pipeline was judged likely to have produced a cluster of highly shared sequence variants as a technical artifact. This cohort had only TCR beta chains sequenced, and the lack of alpha or paired-chain data limited which features could be detected. According to a later analysis, parvovirus B19, influenza, CMV and Epstein-Barr virus appeared linked to several top co-occurrence clusters. In an earlier analysis of about 540 of the donors, most TCR beta V segments were observed in productive rearrangements about 90% or about 30% of the time, broadly matching IMGT annotations. A later genetic analysis associated a missense DCLRE1C variant with V-gene and J-gene trimming of TCR beta chains, and an independent cohort replicated the association.

The cohort was made up of hundreds of healthy bone marrow donors. At the time of sampling, every cohort member was nominally healthy, though immune exposures that went unrecorded were likely present. The donor was CMV seropositive and belonged to the group of more than 250 seropositive cohort members. Every donor gave a peripheral blood sample, and the peripheral blood mononuclear cells from that sample were used for TCR beta sequencing. Genomic DNA extraction from the blood cell samples was performed with the Qiagen DNeasy Blood Extraction Kit. In the case of this clone: The clone's antigen remains unknown. No base quality values were provided; no much bigger clone lies one nucleotide off.

Libraries were built with the immunoSEQ multiplex PCR assay. The multiplex PCR relied on a mix of 60 forward primers for TCR Vbeta segments and 13 reverse primers for TCR Jbeta segments. A multiplex PCR assay on genomic DNA amplified the CDR3 region of rearranged TCR beta genes. The Illumina HiSeq System was used to sequence the amplified TCR beta libraries as 87-base-pair reads. Turning to the authors' computational methods: In a later analysis, some 80 million unique TCR beta chains were counted across the roughly 700 repertoires, and roughly 11 million of these chains were shared by at least two donors. A nearest-neighbor algorithm error-corrected the raw reads and collapsed the reads into unique sequences, merging closely related sequences to remove PCR and sequencing errors. To assign V, D and J gene segments, CDR3 sequences were aligned to IMGT reference sequences. For a sequence to be retained, at least a six-nucleotide match to both a V gene segment and a J gene segment was required. A rearrangement counted as productive if the CDR3 had no stop codons and remained in frame with V and J, and every other rearrangement counted as non-productive. Following IMGT convention, CDR3 was defined as the stretch from the second conserved V-encoded cysteine up to the conserved J-encoded phenylalanine. The earlier analysis of roughly 590 of the donors excluded sequences that lacked an unambiguous match to a single V gene segment. An earlier analysis of almost 600 of the donors classified V segments as functional when productive rearrangements were above 56.7% and as segregating when the standard deviation between donors was above 5%. A statistical classification framework was built to diagnose cytomegalovirus status from the catalog of TCR beta chain sequences. In a later analysis, TCR nucleotide sequences were compared against IMGT/GENE-DB human TR gene sequences so that V and J genes could be assigned. A later analysis assigned CDR3 sequences and most-parsimonious VDJ recombination scenarios with the TCRdist pipeline. In a later analysis, each TCR beta chain was defined by its CDR3 amino acid sequence together with its V-gene family, and reads without a unique V-gene family were excluded. As a way to deal with suspected cross-contamination and a sequencing artifact, a later analysis dropped 592 nucleotide sequences that were highly shared and had low generation probability. A later analysis calculated a clonal expansion index for each public chain from normalized within-repertoire ranks of inferred template counts. In a later analysis, generation probabilities were computed with a VDJ recombination model fitted to out-of-frame rearrangements, and the resulting probabilities were checked against IGoR. In a later analysis, TCR-TCR, TCR-HLA and TCR-CMV co-occurrence was scored with hypergeometric tests, and a repertoire-size bias correction was applied to TCR pairs. In a later analysis, false discovery rates were estimated by permuting HLA or CMV assignments 20 times. In a later analysis, co-occurring TCRs were grouped using DBSCAN, with TCRdist sequence similarity added in when clustering inside HLA-allele-positive subsets. Repertoires with fewer than 30,000 or more than 120,000 public chains, plus five repertoires with anomalous nucleotide sharing, were excluded from co-occurrence clustering. Drawn from immuneACCESS, this table holds only the in-frame rearrangements with V and J called that TCRdb kept. Clones are partly lost; checked studies trace under half to an unresolved V gene and leave the rest unexplained. That table gives V, J and clone size, and the DNA gave D and trimming. Here the sample has 150,000 to 200,000 clones; roughly 87% occur a single time. The ten biggest clones cover roughly 4% of the sample.

The CDR3 runs 16 residues from the cysteine to the phenylalanine. The DNA shown is the 48-base CDR3, in frame from base 1. Clipping removes 4 bases from V and 7 bases from J, with 14 as the unmatched junction base count. CDR1 and CDR2 are drawn from the germline V gene: MDHEN, SYDVKM. The sequence was collected from a man in his fifties in good health and CMV-seropositive. The chain uses TRBV28 and TRBJ2-7; 9 central nucleotides agree with TRBD1. Sequences were obtained from PBMCs. The sequenced DNA: TGTGCCAGCAGTTCAACCCCCGGGACAGGGCCGTTTGAGCAGTACTTC. The resulting protein is CASSSTPGTGPFEQYF.